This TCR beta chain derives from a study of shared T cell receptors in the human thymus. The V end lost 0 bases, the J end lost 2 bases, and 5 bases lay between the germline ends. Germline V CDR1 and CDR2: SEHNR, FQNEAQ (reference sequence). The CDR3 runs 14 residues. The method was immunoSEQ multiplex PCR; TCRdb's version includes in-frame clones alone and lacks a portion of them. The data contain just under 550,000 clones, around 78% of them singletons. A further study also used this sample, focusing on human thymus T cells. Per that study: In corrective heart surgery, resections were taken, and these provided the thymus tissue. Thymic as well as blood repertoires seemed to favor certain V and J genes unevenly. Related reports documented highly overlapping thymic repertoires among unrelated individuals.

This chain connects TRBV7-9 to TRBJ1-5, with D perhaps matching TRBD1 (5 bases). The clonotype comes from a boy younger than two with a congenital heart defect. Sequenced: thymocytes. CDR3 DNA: TGTGCCAGCAGCTTAGCAGGGGGCAATCAGCCCCAGCATTTT. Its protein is CASSLAGGNQPQHF.